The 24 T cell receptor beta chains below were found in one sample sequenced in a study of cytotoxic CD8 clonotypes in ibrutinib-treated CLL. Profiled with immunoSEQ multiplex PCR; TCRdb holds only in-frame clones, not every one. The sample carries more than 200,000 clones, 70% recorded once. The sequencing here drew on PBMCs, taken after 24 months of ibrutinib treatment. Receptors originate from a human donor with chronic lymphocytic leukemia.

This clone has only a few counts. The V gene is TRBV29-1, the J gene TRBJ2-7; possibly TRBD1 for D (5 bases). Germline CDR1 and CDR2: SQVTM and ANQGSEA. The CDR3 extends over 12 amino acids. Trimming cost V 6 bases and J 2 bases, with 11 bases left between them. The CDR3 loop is CSVSDSTYEQYF. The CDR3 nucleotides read TGCAGCGTGAGTGACAGTACCTACGAGCAGTACTTC.

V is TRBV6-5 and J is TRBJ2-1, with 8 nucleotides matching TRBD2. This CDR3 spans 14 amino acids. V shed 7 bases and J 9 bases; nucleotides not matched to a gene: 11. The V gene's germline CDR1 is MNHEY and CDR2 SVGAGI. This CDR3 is CASTPHGRAPEQFF. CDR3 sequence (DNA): TGTGCCAGCACCCCTCACGGGAGGGCCCCTGAGCAGTTCTTC.

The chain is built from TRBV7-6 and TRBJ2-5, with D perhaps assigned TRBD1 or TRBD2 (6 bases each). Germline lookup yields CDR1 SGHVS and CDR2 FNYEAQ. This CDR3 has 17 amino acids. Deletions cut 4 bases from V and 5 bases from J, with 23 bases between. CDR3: CASSSPSGASVRETQYF. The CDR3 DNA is TGTGCCAGCAGCTCTCCCTCGGGGGCTAGCGTGAGGGAGACCCAGTACTTC.

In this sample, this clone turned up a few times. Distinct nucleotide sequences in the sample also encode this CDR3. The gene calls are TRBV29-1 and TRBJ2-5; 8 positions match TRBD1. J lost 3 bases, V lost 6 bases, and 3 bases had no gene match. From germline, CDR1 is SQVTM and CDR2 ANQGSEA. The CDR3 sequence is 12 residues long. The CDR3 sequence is CSVTGGKETQYF. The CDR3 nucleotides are TGCAGCGTAACAGGGGGTAAAGAGACCCAGTACTTC. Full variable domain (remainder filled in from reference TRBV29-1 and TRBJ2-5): SAVISQKPSRDICQRGTSLTIQCQVDSQVTMMFWYRQQPGQSLTLIATANQGSEATYESGFVIDKFPISRPNLTFSTLTVSNMSPEDSSIYLCSVTGGKETQYFGPGTRLLVL.

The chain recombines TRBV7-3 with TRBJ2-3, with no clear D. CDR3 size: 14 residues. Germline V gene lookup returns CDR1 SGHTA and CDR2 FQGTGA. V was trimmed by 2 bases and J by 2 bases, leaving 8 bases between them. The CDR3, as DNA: TGTGCCAGCAGCTTAGTAGGGCTCACAGATACGCAGTATTTT. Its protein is CASSLVGLTDTQYF. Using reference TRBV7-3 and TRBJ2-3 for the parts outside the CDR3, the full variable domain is GAGVSQTPSNKVTEKGKYVELRCDPISGHTALYWYRQSLGQGPEFLIYFQGTGAADDSGLPNDRFFAVRPEGSVSTLKIQRTERGDSAVYLCASSLVGLTDTQYFGPGTRLTVL.

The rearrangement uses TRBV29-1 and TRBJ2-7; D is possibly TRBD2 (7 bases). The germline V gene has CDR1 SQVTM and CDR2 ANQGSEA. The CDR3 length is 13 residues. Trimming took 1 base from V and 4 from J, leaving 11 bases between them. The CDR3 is CSVEGGGMYEQYF. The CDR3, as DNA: TGCAGCGTTGAAGGGGGGGGCATGTACGAGCAGTACTTC.

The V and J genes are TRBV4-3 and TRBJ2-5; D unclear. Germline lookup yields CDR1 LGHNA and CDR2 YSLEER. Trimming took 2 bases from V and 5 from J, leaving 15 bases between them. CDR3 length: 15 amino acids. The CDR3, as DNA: TGCGCCAGCAGCCAAAGTAGGGCTCAATGGGAGACCCAGTACTTC. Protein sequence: CASSQSRAQWETQYF.

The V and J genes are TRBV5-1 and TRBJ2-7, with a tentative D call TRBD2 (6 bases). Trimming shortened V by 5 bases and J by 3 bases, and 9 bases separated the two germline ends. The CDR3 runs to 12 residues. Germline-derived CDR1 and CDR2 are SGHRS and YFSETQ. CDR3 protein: CASSVSGYEQYF. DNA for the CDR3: TGCGCCAGCAGTGTTAGCGGCTACGAGCAGTACTTC.

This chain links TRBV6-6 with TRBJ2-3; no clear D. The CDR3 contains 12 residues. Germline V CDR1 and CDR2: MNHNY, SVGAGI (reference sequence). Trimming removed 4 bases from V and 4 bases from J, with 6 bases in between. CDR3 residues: CASSLGSDTQYF. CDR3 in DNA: TGTGCCAGCAGTTTAGGGTCAGATACGCAGTATTTT.

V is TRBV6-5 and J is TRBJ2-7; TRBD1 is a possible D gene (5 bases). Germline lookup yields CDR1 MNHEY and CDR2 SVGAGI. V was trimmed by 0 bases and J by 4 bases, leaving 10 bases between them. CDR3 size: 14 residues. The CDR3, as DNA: TGTGCCAGCAGTTACTCGATTGGGGCGTACGAGCAGTACTTC. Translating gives CASSYSIGAYEQYF.

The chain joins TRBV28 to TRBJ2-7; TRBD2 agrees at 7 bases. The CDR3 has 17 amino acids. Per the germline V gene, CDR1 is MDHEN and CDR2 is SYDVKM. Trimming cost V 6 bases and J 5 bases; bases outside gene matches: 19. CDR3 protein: CASREGPGKRDANEQYF. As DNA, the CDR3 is TGTGCCAGCAGAGAAGGGCCAGGTAAGCGGGACGCTAACGAGCAGTACTTC.

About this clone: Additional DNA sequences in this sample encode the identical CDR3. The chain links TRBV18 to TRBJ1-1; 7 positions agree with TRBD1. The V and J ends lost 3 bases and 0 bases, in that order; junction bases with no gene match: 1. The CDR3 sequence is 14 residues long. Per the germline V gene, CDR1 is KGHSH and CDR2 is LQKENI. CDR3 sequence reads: CASSPTGVNTEAFF. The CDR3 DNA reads TGTGCCAGCTCACCCACAGGGGTGAACACTGAAGCTTTCTTT.

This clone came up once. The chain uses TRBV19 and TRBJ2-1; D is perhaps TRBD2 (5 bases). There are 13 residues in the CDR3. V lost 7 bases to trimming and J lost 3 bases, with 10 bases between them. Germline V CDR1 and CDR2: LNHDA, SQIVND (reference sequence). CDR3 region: CASNQLGYNEQFF. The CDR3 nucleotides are TGTGCCAGTAATCAACTAGGCTACAATGAGCAGTTCTTC.

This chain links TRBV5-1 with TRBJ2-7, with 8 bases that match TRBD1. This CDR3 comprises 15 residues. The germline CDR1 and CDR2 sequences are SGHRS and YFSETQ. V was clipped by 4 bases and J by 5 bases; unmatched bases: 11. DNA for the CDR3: TGCGCCAGCAGCCCAGGGACAGGAGGGCCGAACGAGCAGTACTTC. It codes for CASSPGTGGPNEQYF. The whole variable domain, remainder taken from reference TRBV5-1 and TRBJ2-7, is KAGVTQTPRYLIKTRGQQVTLSCSPISGHRSVSWYQQTPGQGLQFLFEYFSETQRNKGNFPGRFSGRQFSNSRSEMNVSTLELGDSALYLCASSPGTGGPNEQYFGPGTRLTVT.

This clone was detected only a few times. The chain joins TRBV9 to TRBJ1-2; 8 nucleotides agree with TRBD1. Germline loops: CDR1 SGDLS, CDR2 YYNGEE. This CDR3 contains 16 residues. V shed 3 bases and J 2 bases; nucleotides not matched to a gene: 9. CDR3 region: CASSDLQGGLNYGYTF. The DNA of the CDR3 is TGTGCCAGCAGCGACCTACAGGGGGGCCTAAACTATGGCTACACCTTC.

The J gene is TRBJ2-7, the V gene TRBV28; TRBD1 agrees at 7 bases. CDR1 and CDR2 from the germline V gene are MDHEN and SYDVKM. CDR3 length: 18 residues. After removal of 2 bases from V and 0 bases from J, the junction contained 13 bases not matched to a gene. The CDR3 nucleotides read TGTGCCAGCAGTTTACCCTTACCGGGACAGAGGAGCTCCTACGAGCAGTACTTC. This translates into CASSLPLPGQRSSYEQYF.

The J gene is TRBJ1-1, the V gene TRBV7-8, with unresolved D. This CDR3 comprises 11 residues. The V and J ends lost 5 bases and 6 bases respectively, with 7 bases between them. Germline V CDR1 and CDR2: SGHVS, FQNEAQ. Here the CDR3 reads CASSGRAEAFF. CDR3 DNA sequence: TGTGCCAGCAGCGGAAGGGCTGAAGCTTTCTTT.

The CDR3 loop reads CASSIWTGGNQPQHF. Written as DNA, the CDR3 is TGTGCCAGCAGCATCTGGACAGGTGGCAATCAGCCCCAGCATTTT. The chain recombines TRBV5-4 with TRBJ1-5; 7 bases are shared with TRBD1. CDR1 SGHNT and CDR2 YYREEE come from the germline V gene (reference sequence). This CDR3 is built from 15 residues. With 4 bases clipped from V and 2 bases from J, the junction kept 6 bases outside the gene matches. The whole variable domain, remainder taken from reference TRBV5-4 and TRBJ1-5, is ETGVTQSPTHLIKTRGQQVTLRCSSQSGHNTVSWYQQALGQGPQFIFQYYREEENGRGNFPPRFSGLQFPNYSSELNVNALELDDSALYLCASSIWTGGNQPQHFGDGTRLSIL.

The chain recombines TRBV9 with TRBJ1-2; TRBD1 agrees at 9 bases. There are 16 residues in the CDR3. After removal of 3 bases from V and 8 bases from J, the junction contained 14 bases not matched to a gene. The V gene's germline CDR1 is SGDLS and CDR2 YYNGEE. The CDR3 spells CASSAQAVGTGNGYTF. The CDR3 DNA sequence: TGTGCCAGCAGCGCTCAAGCGGTGGGGACAGGGAACGGCTACACCTTC.

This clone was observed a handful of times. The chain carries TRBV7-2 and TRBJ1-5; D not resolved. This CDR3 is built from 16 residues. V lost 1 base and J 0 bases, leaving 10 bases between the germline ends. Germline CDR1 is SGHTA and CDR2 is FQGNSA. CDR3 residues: CASSLVGRYSNQPQHF. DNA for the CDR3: TGTGCCAGCAGCTTAGTGGGCAGATATAGCAATCAGCCCCAGCATTTT. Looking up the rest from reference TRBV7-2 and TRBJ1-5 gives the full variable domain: GAGVSQSPSNKVTEKGKDVELRCDPISGHTALYWYRQSLGQGLEFLIYFQGNSAPDKSGLPSDRFSAERTGGSVSTLTIQRTQQEDSAVYLCASSLVGRYSNQPQHFGDGTRLSIL.

The DNA of the CDR3 is TGTGCCAGTGACACCACAGATACGCAGTATTTT. It yields the protein CASDTTDTQYF. The rearrangement joins TRBV6-5 to TRBJ2-3; no definite D call. Germline assignment: CDR1 MNHEY and CDR2 SVGAGI. V gave up 9 bases and J gave up 2 bases, with 6 bases separating them. This CDR3 comprises 11 residues.

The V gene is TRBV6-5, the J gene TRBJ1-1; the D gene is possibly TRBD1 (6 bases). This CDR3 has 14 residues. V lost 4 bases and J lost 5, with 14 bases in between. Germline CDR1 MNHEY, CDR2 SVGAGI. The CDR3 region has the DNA TGTGCCAGCAGTTTACCGGGACAAATTACTGAAGCTTTCTTT. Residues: CASSLPGQITEAFF.

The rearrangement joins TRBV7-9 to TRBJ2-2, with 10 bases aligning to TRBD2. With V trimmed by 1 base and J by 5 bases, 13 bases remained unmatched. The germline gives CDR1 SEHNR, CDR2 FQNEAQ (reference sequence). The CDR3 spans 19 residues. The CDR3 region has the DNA TGTGCCAGCAGCTTAGGAGCGAGCAGGCTAGCGGGAGCAACCGGGGAGCTGTTTTTT. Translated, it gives CASSLGASRLAGATGELFF.

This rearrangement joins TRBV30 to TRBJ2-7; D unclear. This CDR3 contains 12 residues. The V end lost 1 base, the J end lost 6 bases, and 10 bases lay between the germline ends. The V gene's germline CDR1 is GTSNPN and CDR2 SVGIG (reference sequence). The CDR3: CAWSASNTEQYF. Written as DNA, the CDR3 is TGTGCCTGGAGTGCGAGTAACACCGAGCAGTACTTC.